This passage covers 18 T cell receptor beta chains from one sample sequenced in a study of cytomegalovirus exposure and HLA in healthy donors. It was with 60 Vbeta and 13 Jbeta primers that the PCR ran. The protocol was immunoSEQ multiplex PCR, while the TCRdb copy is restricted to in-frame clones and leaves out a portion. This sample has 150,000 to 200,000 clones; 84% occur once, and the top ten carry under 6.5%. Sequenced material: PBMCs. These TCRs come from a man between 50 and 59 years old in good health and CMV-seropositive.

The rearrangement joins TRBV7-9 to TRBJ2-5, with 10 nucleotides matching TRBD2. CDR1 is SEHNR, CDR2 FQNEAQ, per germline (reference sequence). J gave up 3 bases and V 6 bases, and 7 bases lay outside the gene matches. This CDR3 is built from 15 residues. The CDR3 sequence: CASSWKREGKETQYF. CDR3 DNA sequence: TGTGCCAGCAGTTGGAAGCGGGAGGGTAAAGAGACCCAGTACTTC.

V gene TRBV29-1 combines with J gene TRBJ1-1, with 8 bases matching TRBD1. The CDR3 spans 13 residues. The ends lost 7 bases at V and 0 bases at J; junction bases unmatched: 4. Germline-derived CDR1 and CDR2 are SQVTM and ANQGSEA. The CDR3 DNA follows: TGCAGCGCCCTGACAGGGGTGAACACTGAAGCTTTCTTT. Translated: CSALTGVNTEAFF.

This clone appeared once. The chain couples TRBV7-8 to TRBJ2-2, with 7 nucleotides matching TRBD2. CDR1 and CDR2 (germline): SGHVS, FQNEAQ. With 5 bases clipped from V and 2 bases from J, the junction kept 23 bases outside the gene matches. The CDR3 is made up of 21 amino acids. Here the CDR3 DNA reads TGTGCCAGCAGCGACGGACAAAGAAGCGACGGACTAGTGACAAACACCGGGGAGCTGTTTTTT. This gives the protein CASSDGQRSDGLVTNTGELFF.

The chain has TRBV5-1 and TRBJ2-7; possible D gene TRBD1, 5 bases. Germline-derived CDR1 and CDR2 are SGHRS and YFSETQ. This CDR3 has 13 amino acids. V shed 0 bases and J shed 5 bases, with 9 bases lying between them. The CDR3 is CASSLAGYHEQYF. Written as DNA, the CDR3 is TGCGCCAGCAGCTTGGCAGGGTACCACGAGCAGTACTTC.

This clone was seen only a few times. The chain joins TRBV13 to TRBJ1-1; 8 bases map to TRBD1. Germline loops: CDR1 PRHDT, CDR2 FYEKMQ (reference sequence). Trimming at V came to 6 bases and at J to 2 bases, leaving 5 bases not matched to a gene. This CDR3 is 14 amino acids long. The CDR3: CASRRTGTNTEAFF. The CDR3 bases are TGTGCCAGCAGGCGGACAGGGACCAACACTGAAGCTTTCTTT.

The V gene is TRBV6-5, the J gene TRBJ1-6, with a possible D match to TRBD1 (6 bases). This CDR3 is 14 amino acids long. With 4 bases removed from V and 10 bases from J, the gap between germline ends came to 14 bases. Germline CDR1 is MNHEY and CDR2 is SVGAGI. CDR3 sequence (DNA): TGTGCCAGCAGTTTTCAGGGGACCGGATCACCCCTCCACTTT. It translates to CASSFQGTGSPLHF.

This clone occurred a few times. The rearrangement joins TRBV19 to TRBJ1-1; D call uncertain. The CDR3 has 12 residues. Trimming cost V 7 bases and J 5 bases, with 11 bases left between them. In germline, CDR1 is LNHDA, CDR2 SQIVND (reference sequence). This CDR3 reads CASKEGWTEAFF. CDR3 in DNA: TGTGCCAGTAAAGAGGGATGGACTGAAGCTTTCTTT.

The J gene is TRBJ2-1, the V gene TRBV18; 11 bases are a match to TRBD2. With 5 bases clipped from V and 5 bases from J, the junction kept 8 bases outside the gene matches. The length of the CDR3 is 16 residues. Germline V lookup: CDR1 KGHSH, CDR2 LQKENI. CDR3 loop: CASSITPGLADNEQFF. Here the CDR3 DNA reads TGTGCCAGCTCAATCACTCCGGGACTAGCGGACAATGAGCAGTTCTTC.

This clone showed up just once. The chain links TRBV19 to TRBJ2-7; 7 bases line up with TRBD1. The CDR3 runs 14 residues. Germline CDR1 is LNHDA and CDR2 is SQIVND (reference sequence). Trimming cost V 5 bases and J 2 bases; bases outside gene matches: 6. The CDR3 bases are TGTGCCAGTAGTTCACCGGGACAGACCTACGAGCAGTACTTC. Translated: CASSSPGQTYEQYF. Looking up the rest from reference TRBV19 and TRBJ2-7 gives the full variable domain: DGGITQSPKYLFRKEGQNVTLSCEQNLNHDAMYWYRQDPGQGLRLIYYSQIVNDFQKGDIAEGYSVSREKKESFPLTVTSAQKNPTAFYLCASSSPGQTYEQYFGPGTRLTVT.

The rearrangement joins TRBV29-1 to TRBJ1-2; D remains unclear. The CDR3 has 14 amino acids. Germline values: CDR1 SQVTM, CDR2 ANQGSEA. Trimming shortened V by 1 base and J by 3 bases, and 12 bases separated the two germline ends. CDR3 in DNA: TGCAGCGTTGAAGCAGGAGAGGGATACTATGGCTACACCTTC. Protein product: CSVEAGEGYYGYTF.

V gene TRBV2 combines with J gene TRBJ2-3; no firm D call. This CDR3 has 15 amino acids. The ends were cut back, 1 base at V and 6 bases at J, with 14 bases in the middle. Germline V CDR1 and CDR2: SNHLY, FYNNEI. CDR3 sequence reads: CASSEGLLMRDTQYF. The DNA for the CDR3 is TGTGCCAGCAGTGAAGGACTCCTAATGCGGGATACGCAGTATTTT.

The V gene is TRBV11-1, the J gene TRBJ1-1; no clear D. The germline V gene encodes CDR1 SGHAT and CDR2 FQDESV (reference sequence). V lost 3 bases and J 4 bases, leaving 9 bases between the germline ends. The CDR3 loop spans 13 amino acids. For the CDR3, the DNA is TGTGCCAGCAGCTTTGGAGACTCCACTGAAGCTTTCTTT. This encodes CASSFGDSTEAFF.

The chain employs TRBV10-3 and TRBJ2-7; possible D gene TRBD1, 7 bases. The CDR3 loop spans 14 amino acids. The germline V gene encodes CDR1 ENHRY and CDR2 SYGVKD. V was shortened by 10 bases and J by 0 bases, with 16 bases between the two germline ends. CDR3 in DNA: TGTGCCACCTCGACAGGGAGGAGCTCCTACGAGCAGTACTTC. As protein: CATSTGRSSYEQYF.

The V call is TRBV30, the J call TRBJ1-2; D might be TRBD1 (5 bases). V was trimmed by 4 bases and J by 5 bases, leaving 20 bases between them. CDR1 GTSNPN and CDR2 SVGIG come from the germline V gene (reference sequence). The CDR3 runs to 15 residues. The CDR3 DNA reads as TGTGCCTGGAAGGCCGGGGCAGTGGGGACTTATGGCTACACCTTC. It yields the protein CAWKAGAVGTYGYTF.

CDR3 region: CASSIGQGYNEQFF. CDR3 in DNA: TGTGCCAGTAGTATAGGTCAGGGGTACAATGAGCAGTTCTTC. The genes are TRBV19 and TRBJ2-1, with D perhaps TRBD1 (6 bases). CDR1 is LNHDA and CDR2 is SQIVND in the germline V gene (reference sequence). The germline V and J ends were trimmed by 1 base and 4 bases, with 8 bases remaining between them. This CDR3 region has 14 residues.

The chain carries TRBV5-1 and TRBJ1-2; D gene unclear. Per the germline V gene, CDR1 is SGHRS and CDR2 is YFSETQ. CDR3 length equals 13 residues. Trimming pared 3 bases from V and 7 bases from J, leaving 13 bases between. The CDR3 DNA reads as TGCGCCAGCAGCTCCGCCCCGCCGGGTGGCTACACCTTC. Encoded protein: CASSSAPPGGYTF. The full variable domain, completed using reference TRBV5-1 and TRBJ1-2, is KAGVTQTPRYLIKTRGQQVTLSCSPISGHRSVSWYQQTPGQGLQFLFEYFSETQRNKGNFPGRFSGRQFSNSRSEMNVSTLELGDSALYLCASSSAPPGGYTFGSGTRLTVV.

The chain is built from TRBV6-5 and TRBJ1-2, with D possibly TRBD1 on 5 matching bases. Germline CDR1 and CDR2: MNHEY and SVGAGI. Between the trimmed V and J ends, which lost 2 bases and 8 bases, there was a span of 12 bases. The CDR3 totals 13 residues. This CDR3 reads CASSYGGSEGYTF. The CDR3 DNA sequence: TGTGCCAGCAGTTACGGGGGGAGCGAGGGCTACACCTTC.

The CDR3 DNA is TGTGCCAGCAGCTTCGACGGGGGTAACGGGGAGCAGTACGTC. As protein: CASSFDGGNGEQYV. This chain connects TRBV11-2 to TRBJ2-7, with D perhaps matching TRBD2 (6 bases). Germline-derived CDR1 and CDR2 are SGHAT and FQNNGV. Trimming removed 3 bases from V and 7 bases from J, with 16 bases in between. The CDR3 covers 14 residues.